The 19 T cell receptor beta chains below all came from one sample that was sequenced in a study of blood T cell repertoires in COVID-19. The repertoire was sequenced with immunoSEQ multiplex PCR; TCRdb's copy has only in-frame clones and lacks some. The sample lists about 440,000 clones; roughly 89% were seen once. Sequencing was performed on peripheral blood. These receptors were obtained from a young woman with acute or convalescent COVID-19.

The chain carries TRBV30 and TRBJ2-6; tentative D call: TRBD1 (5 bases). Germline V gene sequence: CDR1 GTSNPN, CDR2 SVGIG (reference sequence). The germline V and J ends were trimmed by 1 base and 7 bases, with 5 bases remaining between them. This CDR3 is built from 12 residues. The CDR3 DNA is TGTGCCTGGAGTGGGACAGCCAACGTCCTGACTTTC. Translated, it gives CAWSGTANVLTF.

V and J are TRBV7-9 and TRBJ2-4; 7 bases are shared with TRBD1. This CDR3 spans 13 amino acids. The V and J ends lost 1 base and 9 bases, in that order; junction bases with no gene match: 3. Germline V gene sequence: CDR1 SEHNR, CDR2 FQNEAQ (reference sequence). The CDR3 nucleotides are TGTGCCAGCAGCTTAGGGAGACAGGGCATTCAGTACTTC. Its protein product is CASSLGRQGIQYF.

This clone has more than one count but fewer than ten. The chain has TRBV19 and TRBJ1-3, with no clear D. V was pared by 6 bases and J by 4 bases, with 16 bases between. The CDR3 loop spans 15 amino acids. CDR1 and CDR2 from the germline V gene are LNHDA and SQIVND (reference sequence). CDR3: CASSASKSPGNTIYF. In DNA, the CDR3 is TGTGCCAGTAGCGCCAGTAAGTCTCCCGGAAACACCATATATTTT.

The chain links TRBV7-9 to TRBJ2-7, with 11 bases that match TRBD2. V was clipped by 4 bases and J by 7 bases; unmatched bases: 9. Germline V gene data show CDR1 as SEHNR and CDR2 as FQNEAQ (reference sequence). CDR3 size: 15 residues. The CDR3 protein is CASSSVRLAGFEQYF. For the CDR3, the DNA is TGTGCCAGCAGCTCGGTCCGACTAGCGGGGTTTGAGCAGTACTTC.

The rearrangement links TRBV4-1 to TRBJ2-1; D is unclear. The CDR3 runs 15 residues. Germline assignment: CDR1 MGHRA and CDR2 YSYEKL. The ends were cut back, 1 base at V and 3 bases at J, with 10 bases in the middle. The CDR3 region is CASSQGPGIYNEQFF. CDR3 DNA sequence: TGCGCCAGCAGCCAAGGACCAGGAATCTACAATGAGCAGTTCTTC.

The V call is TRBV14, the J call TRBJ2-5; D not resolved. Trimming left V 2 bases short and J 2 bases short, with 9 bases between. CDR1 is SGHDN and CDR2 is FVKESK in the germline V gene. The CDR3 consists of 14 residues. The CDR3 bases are TGTGCCAGCAGCCAACAGTGGGCGCAAGAGACCCAGTACTTC. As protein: CASSQQWAQETQYF.

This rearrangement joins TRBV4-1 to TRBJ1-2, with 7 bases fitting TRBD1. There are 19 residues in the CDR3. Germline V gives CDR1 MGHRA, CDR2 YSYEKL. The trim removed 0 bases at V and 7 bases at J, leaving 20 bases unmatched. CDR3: CASSQESLVDQGGISGYTF. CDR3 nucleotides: TGCGCCAGCAGCCAAGAGTCCCTAGTCGATCAGGGGGGCATATCTGGCTACACCTTC.

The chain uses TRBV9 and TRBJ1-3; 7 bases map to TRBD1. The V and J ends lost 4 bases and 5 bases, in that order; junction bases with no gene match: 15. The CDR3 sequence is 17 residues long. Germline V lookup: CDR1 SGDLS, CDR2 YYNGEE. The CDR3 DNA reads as TGTGCCAGCAGCCCATCGACAGGGTCTTTGGGGAGAAACACCATATATTTT. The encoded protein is CASSPSTGSLGRNTIYF. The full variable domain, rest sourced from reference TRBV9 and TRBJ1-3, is DSGVTQTPKHLITATGQRVTLRCSPRSGDLSVYWYQQSLDQGLQFLIQYYNGEERAKGNILERFSAQQFPDLHSELNLSSLELGDSALYFCASSPSTGSLGRNTIYFGEGSWLTVV.

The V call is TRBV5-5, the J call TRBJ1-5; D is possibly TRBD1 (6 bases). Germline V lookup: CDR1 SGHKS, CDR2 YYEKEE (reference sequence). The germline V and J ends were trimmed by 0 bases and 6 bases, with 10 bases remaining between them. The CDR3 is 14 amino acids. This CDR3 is CASSLAGGGQPQHF. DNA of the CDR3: TGTGCCAGCAGCTTGGCGGGGGGCGGTCAGCCCCAGCATTTT.

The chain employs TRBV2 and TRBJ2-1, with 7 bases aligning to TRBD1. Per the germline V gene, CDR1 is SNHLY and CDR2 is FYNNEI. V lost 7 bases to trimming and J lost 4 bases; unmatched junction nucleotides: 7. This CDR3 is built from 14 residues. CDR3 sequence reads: CASKPLGQYNEQFF. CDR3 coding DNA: TGTGCCAGCAAACCCCTGGGACAGTACAATGAGCAGTTCTTC.

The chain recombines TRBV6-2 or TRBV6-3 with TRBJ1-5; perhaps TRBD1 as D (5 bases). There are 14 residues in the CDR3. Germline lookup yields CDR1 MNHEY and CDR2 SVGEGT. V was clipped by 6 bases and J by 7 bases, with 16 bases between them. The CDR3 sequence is CASSRSQGYQPQHF. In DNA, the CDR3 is TGTGCCAGCAGCAGATCTCAGGGTTACCAGCCCCAGCATTTT.

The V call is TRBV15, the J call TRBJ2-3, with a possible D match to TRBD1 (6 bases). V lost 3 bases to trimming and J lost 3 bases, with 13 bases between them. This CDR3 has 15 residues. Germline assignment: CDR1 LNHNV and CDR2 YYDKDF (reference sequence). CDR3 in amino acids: CATSRGVGATDTQYF. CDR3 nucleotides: TGTGCCACCAGCAGGGGAGTGGGGGCAACAGATACGCAGTATTTT. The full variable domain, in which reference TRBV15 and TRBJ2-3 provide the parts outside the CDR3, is DAMVIQNPRYQVTQFGKPVTLSCSQTLNHNVMYWYQQKSSQAPKLLFHYYDKDFNNEADTPDNFQSRRPNTSFCFLDIRSPGLGDTAMYLCATSRGVGATDTQYFGPGTRLTVL.

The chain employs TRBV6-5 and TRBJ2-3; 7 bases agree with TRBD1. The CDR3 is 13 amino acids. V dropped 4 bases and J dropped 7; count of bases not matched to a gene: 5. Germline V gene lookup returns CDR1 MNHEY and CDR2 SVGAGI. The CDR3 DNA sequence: TGTGCCAGCAGTTTCTACAGGGGAAATACGCAGTATTTT. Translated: CASSFYRGNTQYF.

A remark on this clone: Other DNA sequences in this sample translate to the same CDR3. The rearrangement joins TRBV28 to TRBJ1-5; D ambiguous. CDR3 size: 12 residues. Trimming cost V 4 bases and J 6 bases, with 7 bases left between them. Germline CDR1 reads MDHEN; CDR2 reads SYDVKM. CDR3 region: CASSSGSQPQHF. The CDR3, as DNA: TGTGCCAGCAGTTCCGGGAGTCAGCCCCAGCATTTT.

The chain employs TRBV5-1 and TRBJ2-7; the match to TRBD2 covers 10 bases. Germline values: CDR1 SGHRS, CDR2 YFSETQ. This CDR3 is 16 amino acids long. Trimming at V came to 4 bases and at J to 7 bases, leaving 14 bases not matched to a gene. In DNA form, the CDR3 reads TGCGCCAGCAGCCCGAGGGGTAGCGGGGGGTCTTCGGAGCAGTACTTC. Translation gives CASSPRGSGGSSEQYF.

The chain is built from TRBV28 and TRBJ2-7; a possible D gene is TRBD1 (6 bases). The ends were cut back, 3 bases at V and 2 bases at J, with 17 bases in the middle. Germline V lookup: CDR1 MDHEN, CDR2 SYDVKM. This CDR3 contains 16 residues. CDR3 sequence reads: CASSFTWTVRTYEQYF. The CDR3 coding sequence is TGTGCCAGCAGTTTCACCTGGACAGTCCGAACCTACGAGCAGTACTTC. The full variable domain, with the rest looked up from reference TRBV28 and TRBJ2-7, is DVKVTQSSRYLVKRTGEKVFLECVQDMDHENMFWYRQDPGLGLRLIYFSYDVKMKEKGDIPEGYSVSREKKERFSLILESASTNQTSMYLCASSFTWTVRTYEQYFGPGTRLTVT.

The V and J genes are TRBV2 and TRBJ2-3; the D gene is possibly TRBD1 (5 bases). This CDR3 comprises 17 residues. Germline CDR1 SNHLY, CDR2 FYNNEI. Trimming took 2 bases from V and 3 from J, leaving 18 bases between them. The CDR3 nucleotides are TGTGCCAGCAGTGAACTATATGGCAGGGTATTAACAGATACGCAGTATTTT. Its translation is CASSELYGRVLTDTQYF.

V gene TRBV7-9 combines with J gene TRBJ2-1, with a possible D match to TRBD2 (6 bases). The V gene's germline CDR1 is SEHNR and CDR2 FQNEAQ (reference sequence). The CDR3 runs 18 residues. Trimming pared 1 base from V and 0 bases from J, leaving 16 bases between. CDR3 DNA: TGTGCCAGCAGCTTAGAAGCGGGCCGCTATAACTCCTACAATGAGCAGTTCTTC. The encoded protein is CASSLEAGRYNSYNEQFF. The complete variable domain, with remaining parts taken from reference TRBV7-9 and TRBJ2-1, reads DTGVSQNPRHKITKRGQNVTFRCDPISEHNRLYWYRQTLGQGPEFLTYFQNEAQLEKSRLLSDRFSAERPKGSFSTLEIQRTEQGDSAMYLCASSLEAGRYNSYNEQFFGPGTRLTVL.

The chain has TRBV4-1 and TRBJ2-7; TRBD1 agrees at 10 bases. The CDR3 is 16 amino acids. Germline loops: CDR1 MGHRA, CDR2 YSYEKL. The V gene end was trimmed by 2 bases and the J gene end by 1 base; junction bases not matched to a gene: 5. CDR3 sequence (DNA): TGCGCCAGCAGCCAATCCTTGGACAGGGGGTCCTACGAGCAGTACTTC. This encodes CASSQSLDRGSYEQYF.